Listed here is a single T cell receptor (beta chain). Its matching antigen is unknown. The table came from immunoSEQ multiplex PCR; TCRdb's copy has only in-frame clones and leaves some out. There are about 62,000 clones in the sample; about 85% occur only once, and over 3.5% lies in the top ten. The data were obtained in a study of OX40 agonist ivuxolimab in advanced cancers. Background on the study: Aged about 23 to 80 with a mean of around 60 years, they were around 79% male. Whole-study results and caveats: Dosing at 0.1 to 3.0 mg/kg was accompanied by clonal expansion of CD4+ and CD8+ blood T cells by week 6.

This CDR3 is built from 16 residues. V shed 3 bases, J shed 1 base, and the junction held 5 bases outside the gene matches. Germline V lookup: CDR1 LNHNV, CDR2 YYDKDF (reference sequence). Collection of blood occurred at baseline, at cycle 4 day 1, and at cycle 7 day 1. This TCR was sampled from an adult with an advanced solid tumor such as melanoma, head and neck, liver or kidney cancer. The rearrangement uses TRBV15 and TRBJ2-3; 9 bases agree with TRBD2. This sample comprised CD4+ or CD8+ T cells sorted from blood, obtained in a trial of the OX40 agonist ivuxolimab. The CDR3 nucleotides read TGTGCCACCAGCAGTTTGGTAGCGGGAGGCACAGATACGCAGTATTTT. As protein: CATSSLVAGGTDTQYF.